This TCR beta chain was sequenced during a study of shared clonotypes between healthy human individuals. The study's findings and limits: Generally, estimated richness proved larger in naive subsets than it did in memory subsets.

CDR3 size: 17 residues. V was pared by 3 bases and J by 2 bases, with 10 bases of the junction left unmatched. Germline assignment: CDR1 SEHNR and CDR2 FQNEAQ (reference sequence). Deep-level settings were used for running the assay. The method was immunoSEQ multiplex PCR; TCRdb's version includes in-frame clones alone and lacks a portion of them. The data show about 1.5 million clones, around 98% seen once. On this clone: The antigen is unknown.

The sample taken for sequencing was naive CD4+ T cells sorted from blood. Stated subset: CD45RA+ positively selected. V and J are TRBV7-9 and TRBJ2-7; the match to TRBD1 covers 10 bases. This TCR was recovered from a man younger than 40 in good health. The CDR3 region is CASSFFPGTGAAYEQYF. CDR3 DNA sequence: TGTGCCAGCAGCTTTTTCCCCGGGACAGGGGCTGCCTACGAGCAGTACTTC.